Below, 25 T cell receptor beta chains from the same sample are listed, as sequenced in a study of cytomegalovirus exposure and HLA in healthy donors. PCR was performed using 60 Vbeta and 13 Jbeta primers. Clones were read by immunoSEQ multiplex PCR, and TCRdb kept only the in-frame ones, dropping some. The sample carries roughly 200,000 clones, less than 90% recorded once. Sequenced: PBMCs. Source of these receptors: a woman aged 25 to 39 in good health and CMV-seronegative.

The chain recombines TRBV11-2 with TRBJ2-5; D is perhaps TRBD1 (6 bases). This CDR3 is built from 15 residues. V was clipped by 2 bases and J by 5 bases, with 15 bases between them. Germline V CDR1 and CDR2: SGHAT, FQNNGV. DNA for the CDR3: TGTGCCAGCAGCTTATTTCTCGGCAGGGGTGAGACCCAGTACTTC. Encoded protein: CASSLFLGRGETQYF.

The chain employs TRBV28 and TRBJ2-1; 8 positions agree with TRBD2. V lost 6 bases and J lost 4; bases outside the gene matches: 5. Germline V gene sequence: CDR1 MDHEN, CDR2 SYDVKM. The CDR3 covers 14 residues. The CDR3 DNA follows: TGTGCCAGCAGCCCGGGAGGGCTTTACAATGAGCAGTTCTTC. This translates into CASSPGGLYNEQFF.

The chain has TRBV7-3 and TRBJ2-3, with 14 bases fitting TRBD2. CDR1 is SGHTA and CDR2 is FQGTGA in the germline V gene. This CDR3 has 16 amino acids. Trimming at V came to 1 base and at J to 6 bases, leaving 3 bases not matched to a gene. CDR3 DNA: TGTGCCAGCAGCTTAAAGGGGACTAGCGGGAGTGATACGCAGTATTTT. Translated, it gives CASSLKGTSGSDTQYF.

V is TRBV29-1 and J is TRBJ2-7, with D perhaps TRBD2 (6 bases). Per the germline V gene, CDR1 is SQVTM and CDR2 is ANQGSEA. Trimming pared 6 bases from V and 3 bases from J, leaving 15 bases between. This CDR3 region has 13 residues. CDR3 sequence: CSVAGLSGYEQYF. The CDR3 nucleotides are TGCAGCGTGGCTGGACTAAGCGGCTACGAGCAGTACTTC.

The chain carries TRBV5-1 and TRBJ2-2; 11 bases line up with TRBD2. Germline CDR1 reads SGHRS; CDR2 reads YFSETQ. V trimming: 3 bases; J trimming: 5 bases; junction bases outside the gene matches: 6. The CDR3 is made up of 16 amino acids. The CDR3, as DNA: TGCGCCAGCAGCTCTGGGACTAGCGGTTATACCGGGGAGCTGTTTTTT. It yields the protein CASSSGTSGYTGELFF.

The CDR3 DNA is TGTGCCAGCAGCCCTTTGGGGGGGGCACGGACAGATACGCAGTATTTT. Protein: CASSPLGGARTDTQYF. The V call is TRBV7-3, the J call TRBJ2-3; TRBD2 is a possible D gene (7 bases). From germline, CDR1 is SGHTA and CDR2 FQGTGA. Trimming shortened V by 5 bases and J by 3 bases, and 18 bases separated the two germline ends. There are 16 residues in the CDR3. The variable domain in full, with the rest retrieved from reference TRBV7-3 and TRBJ2-3, is GAGVSQTPSNKVTEKGKYVELRCDPISGHTALYWYRQSLGQGPEFLIYFQGTGAADDSGLPNDRFFAVRPEGSVSTLKIQRTERGDSAVYLCASSPLGGARTDTQYFGPGTRLTVL.

This chain connects TRBV7-6 to TRBJ2-1, with TRBD2 matching over 9 bases. J lost 7 bases, V lost 5 bases, and 18 bases had no gene match. The CDR3 sequence is 18 residues long. Germline CDR1 reads SGHVS; CDR2 reads FNYEAQ. In DNA, the CDR3 is TGTGCCAGCAGCCCTTGGATAGCGGGGGCAGGGGCTGGAAATGAGCAGTTCTTC. Amino acids: CASSPWIAGAGAGNEQFF.

The rearrangement joins TRBV5-1 to TRBJ2-7; D not resolved. V was pared by 0 bases and J by 0 bases, with 13 bases between. There are 16 residues in the CDR3. The germline CDR1 and CDR2 sequences are SGHRS and YFSETQ. In nucleotides, the CDR3 is TGCGCCAGCAGCTTGGTTGATGGTCTACCCTCCTACGAGCAGTACTTC. Translation: CASSLVDGLPSYEQYF. Drawing the rest from reference TRBV5-1 and TRBJ2-7, the complete variable domain is KAGVTQTPRYLIKTRGQQVTLSCSPISGHRSVSWYQQTPGQGLQFLFEYFSETQRNKGNFPGRFSGRQFSNSRSEMNVSTLELGDSALYLCASSLVDGLPSYEQYFGPGTRLTVT.

The chain joins TRBV20-1 to TRBJ2-5; tentatively, D is TRBD2 (6 bases). This CDR3 has 11 residues. With 6 bases removed from V and 5 bases from J, the gap between germline ends came to 10 bases. The germline gives CDR1 DFQATT, CDR2 SNEGSKA (reference sequence). The CDR3 here is CSAPEGETQYF. The CDR3 DNA sequence: TGCAGTGCCCCGGAGGGGGAGACCCAGTACTTC.

The genes are TRBV7-9 and TRBJ1-1, with 12 nucleotides matching TRBD1. V was clipped by 8 bases and J by 5 bases; unmatched bases: 3. This CDR3 is 13 amino acids long. Germline assignment: CDR1 SEHNR and CDR2 FQNEAQ (reference sequence). CDR3 sequence (DNA): TGTGCCAGCGGGGGACAGGGGGCTACTGAAGCTTTCTTT. It codes for CASGGQGATEAFF.

The V gene is TRBV6-6, the J gene TRBJ1-1; no definite D call. V was trimmed by 5 bases and J by 5 bases, leaving 12 bases between them. CDR3 length: 13 residues. CDR1 is MNHNY, CDR2 SVGAGI, per germline (reference sequence). CDR3 region: CASSLFRTTEAFF. CDR3 DNA sequence: TGTGCCAGCAGTCTTTTCCGAACTACTGAAGCTTTCTTT.

This sequence joins TRBV29-1 and TRBJ2-1, with TRBD2 matching 12 bases. The V and J ends lost 1 base and 5 bases, in that order; junction bases with no gene match: 12. The CDR3 contains 18 residues. Looked up from germline, CDR1 is SQVTM and CDR2 is ANQGSEA. CDR3 sequence: CSVEGLAGVPRSNNEQFF. CDR3 coding DNA: TGCAGCGTTGAAGGACTAGCGGGAGTTCCAAGGAGTAACAATGAGCAGTTCTTC.

CDR3 protein: CASSQDPVPGELFF. DNA of the CDR3: TGCGCCAGCAGCCAAGATCCGGTCCCCGGGGAGCTGTTTTTT. The rearrangement uses TRBV4-1 and TRBJ2-2; D gene unclear. V lost 0 bases to trimming and J lost 6 bases, with 8 bases between them. Germline CDR1 reads MGHRA; CDR2 reads YSYEKL. This CDR3 is built from 14 residues.

This clone has only one observation. The rearrangement links TRBV5-4 to TRBJ2-2; possible D gene TRBD2, 6 bases. Germline loops: CDR1 SGHNT, CDR2 YYREEE (reference sequence). Trimming removed 3 bases from V and 4 bases from J, with 7 bases in between. This CDR3 is 13 amino acids long. The CDR3 protein is CASSSAGTGELFF. The CDR3 coding sequence is TGTGCCAGCAGCTCAGCGGGCACCGGGGAGCTGTTTTTT.

This clone was seen a single time. J is TRBJ1-1 and V is TRBV9; D remains unclear. V was pared by 4 bases and J by 8 bases, with 21 bases between. This CDR3 is built from 15 residues. From germline, CDR1 is SGDLS and CDR2 YYNGEE. The CDR3 DNA is TGTGCCAGCAGCACACGAAGAATAAGGAGCTCGGAAGCTTTCTTT. Translating it yields CASSTRRIRSSEAFF. Filled out from reference TRBV9 and TRBJ1-1, the complete variable domain reads DSGVTQTPKHLITATGQRVTLRCSPRSGDLSVYWYQQSLDQGLQFLIQYYNGEERAKGNILERFSAQQFPDLHSELNLSSLELGDSALYFCASSTRRIRSSEAFFGQGTRLTVV.

The chain couples TRBV7-2 to TRBJ2-5; 7 positions agree with TRBD2. The CDR3 covers 15 residues. The J segment lost 4 bases and the V segment lost 3 bases, leaving 8 bases of the junction unmatched. Germline CDR1 and CDR2: SGHTA and FQGNSA. In nucleotides, the CDR3 is TGTGCCAGCAGCTTCAACGGACTAGTGCGAGAGACCCAGTACTTC. Translated, it gives CASSFNGLVRETQYF.

This chain uses TRBV5-4 with TRBJ1-2; no clear D. Germline assignment: CDR1 SGHNT and CDR2 YYREEE (reference sequence). The length of the CDR3 is 14 residues. Trimming removed 6 bases from V and 4 bases from J, with 16 bases in between. CDR3 loop: CASTPGGVLYGYTF. CDR3 coding DNA: TGTGCCAGCACCCCCGGTGGTGTACTCTATGGCTACACCTTC. Based on the CDR3 plus reference TRBV5-4 and TRBJ1-2, the full variable domain is ETGVTQSPTHLIKTRGQQVTLRCSSQSGHNTVSWYQQALGQGPQFIFQYYREEENGRGNFPPRFSGLQFPNYSSELNVNALELDDSALYLCASTPGGVLYGYTFGSGTRLTVV.

The rearrangement links TRBV5-1 to TRBJ2-1, with TRBD1 matching 7 bases. Germline CDR1 and CDR2: SGHRS and YFSETQ. Unmatched junction bases numbered 8, after V lost 0 bases and J lost 5 bases. The CDR3 consists of 16 residues. CDR3 in DNA: TGCGCCAGCAGCTTGGCTTATAGGGGGCCCAACAATGAGCAGTTCTTC. It encodes CASSLAYRGPNNEQFF.

V is TRBV2 and J is TRBJ2-5; 7 nucleotides line up with TRBD1. The V and J ends lost 6 bases and 5 bases, in that order; junction bases with no gene match: 3. Germline V gene sequence: CDR1 SNHLY, CDR2 FYNNEI. The CDR3 length is 12 residues. In DNA, the CDR3 is TGTGCCAGCAGCGACAGGGTTGAGACCCAGTACTTC. It yields the protein CASSDRVETQYF.

This clone was seen once. The chain joins TRBV4-1 to TRBJ1-1; D is unresolved. CDR1 is MGHRA, CDR2 YSYEKL, per germline. The CDR3 is made up of 14 amino acids. The ends were cut back, 1 base at V and 4 bases at J, with 10 bases in the middle. The CDR3 is CASSQAVRSTEAFF. DNA for the CDR3: TGCGCCAGCAGCCAAGCCGTTCGTAGCACTGAAGCTTTCTTT.

This clone turned up a few times. V usage is TRBV7-3 and J usage is TRBJ2-1, with 9 bases aligning to TRBD2. There are 15 residues in the CDR3. Trimming cost V 5 bases and J 6 bases; bases outside gene matches: 8. Germline V gene sequence: CDR1 SGHTA, CDR2 FQGTGA. The CDR3 bases are TGTGCCAGCAGCCCCGGGACTAGCTCTATCAATGAGCAGTTCTTC. Its translation is CASSPGTSSINEQFF. Full variable domain (outside the CDR3, taken from reference TRBV7-3 and TRBJ2-1): GAGVSQTPSNKVTEKGKYVELRCDPISGHTALYWYRQSLGQGPEFLIYFQGTGAADDSGLPNDRFFAVRPEGSVSTLKIQRTERGDSAVYLCASSPGTSSINEQFFGPGTRLTVL.

The chain carries TRBV5-6 and TRBJ2-1; 9 nucleotides agree with TRBD1. Germline CDR1 and CDR2: SGHDT and YYEEEE. The J segment lost 7 bases and the V segment lost 0 bases, leaving 8 bases of the junction unmatched. The CDR3 runs 16 residues. DNA of the CDR3: TGTGCCAGCAGCTTGGGTGGGACAGGGAGAGGGAATGAGCAGTTCTTC. Translating it yields CASSLGGTGRGNEQFF.

This clone showed up just a few times. V is TRBV7-3 and J is TRBJ1-1; no firm D call. V gave up 0 bases and J gave up 1 base, with 6 bases separating them. The V gene's germline CDR1 is SGHTA and CDR2 FQGTGA. The CDR3 spans 14 residues. CDR3 amino acids: CASSLTAGNTEAFF. CDR3 in DNA: TGTGCCAGCAGCTTAACTGCGGGGAACACTGAAGCTTTCTTT. Using reference TRBV7-3 and TRBJ1-1 for the parts outside the CDR3, the full variable domain is GAGVSQTPSNKVTEKGKYVELRCDPISGHTALYWYRQSLGQGPEFLIYFQGTGAADDSGLPNDRFFAVRPEGSVSTLKIQRTERGDSAVYLCASSLTAGNTEAFFGQGTRLTVV.

The rearrangement links TRBV11-2 to TRBJ2-7; a weak D match, TRBD1 (6 bases). The CDR3 is 15 amino acids. Per germline, CDR1 SGHAT and CDR2 FQNNGV. Trimming removed 5 bases at V and 4 bases at J, with 18 bases between. The CDR3 spells CASSDRTLLGYEQYF. In DNA form, the CDR3 reads TGTGCCAGCAGCGACAGGACCCTGTTGGGGTACGAGCAGTACTTC.

The chain combines TRBV28 with TRBJ2-7, with 9 bases aligning to TRBD1. The CDR3 contains 14 residues. With V trimmed by 7 bases and J by 4 bases, 8 bases remained unmatched. Germline V gene lookup returns CDR1 MDHEN and CDR2 SYDVKM. The chain's CDR3 is CASTVSGQGYEQYF. The CDR3 region has the DNA TGTGCCAGCACCGTCTCGGGACAGGGTTACGAGCAGTACTTC.